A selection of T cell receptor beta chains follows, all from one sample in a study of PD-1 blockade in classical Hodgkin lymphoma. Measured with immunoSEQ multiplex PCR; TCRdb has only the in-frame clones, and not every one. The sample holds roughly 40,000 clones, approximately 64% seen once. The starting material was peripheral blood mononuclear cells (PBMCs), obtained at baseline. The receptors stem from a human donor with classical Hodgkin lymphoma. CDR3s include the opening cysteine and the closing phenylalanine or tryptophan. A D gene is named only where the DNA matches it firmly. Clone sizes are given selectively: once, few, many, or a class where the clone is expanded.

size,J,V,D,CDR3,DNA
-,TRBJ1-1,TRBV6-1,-,CASTPGRLNTEAFF,TGTGCCAGCACCCCTGGCAGGTTGAACACTGAAGCTTTCTTT
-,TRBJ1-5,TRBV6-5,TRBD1,CASRPRTGLDQPQHF,TGTGCCAGCAGACCTAGGACAGGATTAGATCAGCCCCAGCATTTT
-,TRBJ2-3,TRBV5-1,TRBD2,CASSLERGRTDTQYF,TGCGCCAGCAGCTTGGAGCGGGGGCGCACAGATACGCAGTATTTT
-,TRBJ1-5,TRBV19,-,CASSWADSNQPQHF,TGTGCCAGTAGTTGGGCGGATAGCAATCAGCCCCAGCATTTT
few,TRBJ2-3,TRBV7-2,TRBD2,CASSSHGTSGPTLTDTQYF,TGTGCCAGCAGCTCACACGGGACTAGCGGACCTACGCTCACAGATACGCAGTATTTT
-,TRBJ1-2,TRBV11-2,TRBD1,CASSLAQGIYGYTF,TGTGCCAGCAGCTTAGCACAGGGGATCTATGGCTACACCTTC
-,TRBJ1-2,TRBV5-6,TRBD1,CASSWLGQPHGYTF,TGTGCCAGCAGCTGGTTGGGACAGCCGCATGGCTACACCTTC
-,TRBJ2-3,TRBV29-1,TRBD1,CSVLRGDTQYF,TGCAGCGTCCTCAGGGGGGATACGCAGTATTTT
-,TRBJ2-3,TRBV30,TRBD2,CAWSRRQRGDTQYF,TGTGCCTGGAGCCGCAGACAGCGGGGAGATACGCAGTATTTT
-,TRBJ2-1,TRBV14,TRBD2,CASSQDRGTRGWSDEQFF,TGTGCCAGCAGCCAAGATAGGGGAACGCGGGGGTGGTCGGATGAGCAGTTCTTC
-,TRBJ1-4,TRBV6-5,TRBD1,CASSSGTGDNKLFF,TGTGCCAGCAGTTCCGGGACAGGGGATAATAAACTGTTTTTT
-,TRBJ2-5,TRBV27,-,CASSLSALGETQYF,TGTGCCAGCAGTTTATCAGCGTTGGGAGAGACCCAGTACTTC
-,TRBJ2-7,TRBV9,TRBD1,CASSPRGTGDYEQYF,TGTGCCAGCAGCCCGAGAGGGACAGGGGACTACGAGCAGTACTTC
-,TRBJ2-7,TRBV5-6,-,CASSPYEVRSYEQYF,TGTGCCAGCAGCCCATACGAGGTACGCTCCTACGAGCAGTACTTC
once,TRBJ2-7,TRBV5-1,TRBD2,CASSLRTGGYEQYF,TGCGCCAGCAGCTTAAGGACGGGGGGGTACGAGCAGTACTTC
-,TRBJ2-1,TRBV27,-,CASSPWPRRTLYNEQFF,TGTGCCAGCAGTCCTTGGCCCCGCCGAACCTTATACAATGAGCAGTTCTTC
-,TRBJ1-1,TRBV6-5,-,CASSYQGVGPEAFF,TGTGCCAGCAGTTACCAGGGTGTGGGGCCTGAAGCTTTCTTT
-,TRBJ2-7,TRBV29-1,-,CSVVRDVGYEQYF,TGCAGCGTTGTTCGGGACGTGGGCTACGAGCAGTACTTC
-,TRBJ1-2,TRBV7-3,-,CASSLTGGETYGYTF,TGTGCCAGCAGCTTAACGGGGGGAGAGACCTATGGCTACACCTTC
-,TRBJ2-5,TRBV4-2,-,CASSQGAERRSETQYF,TGTGCCAGCAGCCAAGGGGCTGAGCGGAGGTCGGAGACCCAGTACTTC
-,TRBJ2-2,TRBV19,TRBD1,CASRDRGSGELFF,TGTGCCAGCCGGGACAGGGGGTCCGGGGAGCTGTTTTTT
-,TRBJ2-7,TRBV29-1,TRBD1,CSVYLDRGGLYEQYF,TGCAGCGTTTATTTGGACAGGGGAGGACTCTACGAGCAGTACTTC
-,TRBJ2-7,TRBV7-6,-,CAVNPEYEQYF,TGTGCCGTAAACCCGGAATACGAGCAGTACTTC
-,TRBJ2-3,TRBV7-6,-,CASSLAQGYEDTQYF,TGTGCCAGCAGCTTAGCACAGGGATACGAAGATACGCAGTATTTT
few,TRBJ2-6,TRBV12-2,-,CASRFGGANVLTF,TGTGCAAGTCGCTTCGGTGGGGCCAACGTCCTGACTTTC
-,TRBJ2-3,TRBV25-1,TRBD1,CASSDTGTGTDTQYF,TGTGCCAGCAGTGATACCGGGACAGGCACAGATACGCAGTATTTT
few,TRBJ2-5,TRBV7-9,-,CASSLVLGLETQYF,TGTGCCAGCAGCTTAGTCTTAGGGTTAGAGACCCAGTACTTC
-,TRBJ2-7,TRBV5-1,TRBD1,CASTWTGGISYEQYF,TGCGCCAGCACCTGGACAGGGGGGATCTCCTACGAGCAGTACTTC
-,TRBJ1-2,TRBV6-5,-,CASSYSAGERGYGYTF,TGTGCCAGCAGTTACTCAGCAGGGGAAAGAGGCTATGGCTACACCTTC
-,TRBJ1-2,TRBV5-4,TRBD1,CASSPQGNYGYTF,TGTGCCAGCAGCCCACAGGGGAACTATGGCTACACCTTC
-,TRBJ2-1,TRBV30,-,CAWSHLTDRSYNEQFF,TGTGCCTGGAGTCACCTGACTGACCGATCCTACAATGAGCAGTTCTTC
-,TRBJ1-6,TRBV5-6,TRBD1,CASTSFGDRGFDYNSPLHF,TGTGCCAGCACCTCTTTTGGGGACAGGGGATTTGATTATAATTCACCCCTCCACTTT